This is a list of T cell receptor beta chains from one sample in a study of low-dose radiotherapy and immunotherapy resistance in tumors. TCRdb ran MiXCR on the reads and lists one entry per CDR3 protein. Seen here are tens of thousands of distinct CDR3 sequences, 9.4% observed once, and the top ten hold under 1.1%. This material consisted of PBMCs, taken before treatment. The source of these receptors is a male donor with prostate cancer. The CDR3 runs from the conserved cysteine through the conserved F or W. A D gene is named only where the DNA matches it firmly. Only some rows state a clone size, as once, few, many or a class for expanded clones.

NA,TRBV20-1,once,TRBJ1-5,CSAKSPGASNQPQHF,TGCAGTGCTAAGTCTCCGGGTGCGAGCAATCAGCCCCAGCATTTT
NA,TRBV4-1,many,TRBJ2-1,CASSQDSGLDLDEQFF,TGTGCCAGCAGCCAAGATTCAGGGCTAGACCTCGATGAGCAGTTCTTC
NA,TRBV4-1,many,TRBJ2-7,CASSQDFLAHEQYF,TGCGCCAGCAGCCAAGATTTTCTTGCCCACGAGCAGTACTTC
NA,TRBV27,few,TRBJ2-7,CASSSAVSYEQYF,TGTGCCAGCAGTTCGGCAGTTTCCTACGAGCAGTACTTC
NA,TRBV9,few,TRBJ2-7,CASSVGIGEIYEQYF,TGTGCCAGCAGCGTAGGAATAGGGGAGATCTACGAGCAGTACTTC
TRBD1,TRBV28,many,TRBJ1-6,CASSPDRGSGNSPLHF,TGTGCCAGCAGTCCCGACAGGGGGTCGGGTAATTCACCCCTCCACTTT
NA,TRBV6-2/TRBV6-3,many,TRBJ1-5,CASSKRGGINQPQHF,TGTGCCAGCAGTAAAAGGGGGGGCATCAATCAGCCCCAGCATTTT
TRBD1,TRBV6-2/TRBV6-3,many,TRBJ2-1,CASGGQGGNLWNNEQFF,TGTGCCAGCGGGGGACAGGGGGGGAACCTGTGGAACAATGAGCAGTTCTTC
TRBD1,TRBV2,NA,TRBJ1-1,CASSPQGASTEAFF,TGTGCCAGCAGCCCACAGGGGGCGAGTACTGAAGCTTTCTTT
NA,TRBV5-6,many,TRBJ2-3,CASSPASTDTQYF,TGTGCCAGCAGCCCAGCTAGCACAGATACGCAGTATTTT
NA,TRBV20-1,many,TRBJ1-5,CSARGQAVSNQPQHF,TGCAGTGCTAGAGGTCAGGCAGTATCCAATCAGCCCCAGCATTTT
NA,TRBV3-1,NA,TRBJ1-1,CASSQGWGMNTEAFF,TGTGCCAGCAGCCAGGGTTGGGGGATGAACACTGAAGCTTTCTTT
NA,TRBV2,many,TRBJ1-3,CASSGASGNTIYF,TGTGCCAGCAGTGGAGCCTCTGGAAACACCATATATTTT
TRBD1,TRBV11-1,many,TRBJ2-1,CASSLGPPGQGSYNEQFF,TGTGCCAGCAGCTTAGGGCCTCCGGGACAGGGGTCCTACAATGAGCAGTTCTTC
NA,TRBV24-1,many,TRBJ1-2,CATSDFRQNYGYTF,TGTGCCACCAGTGATTTCCGACAGAACTATGGCTACACCTTC
TRBD1,TRBV28,many,TRBJ2-7,CASSSTGTADYEQYF,TGTGCCAGCAGTTCCACCGGGACAGCCGACTACGAGCAGTACTTC
NA,TRBV4-1,many,TRBJ2-7,CASSQVFGSSWEQYF,TGCGCCAGCAGCCAAGTTTTCGGGAGTTCGTGGGAGCAGTACTTC
TRBD2,TRBV7-2,many,TRBJ2-1,CASSFPTSGRSSGNEQFF,TGTGCCAGCAGCTTTCCGACTAGCGGGAGAAGTTCGGGCAATGAGCAGTTCTTC
NA,TRBV5-1,many,TRBJ2-2,CASSFGRPGELFF,TGCGCCAGCAGCTTCGGGCGCCCCGGGGAGCTGTTTTTT
NA,TRBV5-1,many,TRBJ2-6,CASSLRVGGAGANVLTF,TGCGCCAGCAGCTTGCGAGTTGGAGGGGCTGGGGCCAACGTCCTGACTTTC
NA,TRBV6-2/TRBV6-3,many,TRBJ2-5,CASSSIEGQETQYF,TGTGCCAGCAGCTCTATAGAGGGCCAAGAGACCCAGTACTTC
NA,TRBV7-6,many,TRBJ2-5,CASRRLQGSETQYF,TGTGCCAGCAGGCGACTACAGGGATCAGAGACCCAGTACTTC
TRBD2,TRBV4-2,NA,TRBJ2-1,CASSLRGGTSGPHGGF,TGTGCCAGCAGCTTAAGGGGGGGGACTAGCGGGCCCCACGGGGGCTTC
TRBD2,TRBV3-1,many,TRBJ2-2,CASSRGTSGRTGELFF,TGTGCCAGCAGCCGAGGGACTAGCGGGAGGACCGGGGAGCTGTTTTTT
NA,TRBV19,many,TRBJ1-6,CATKVGYYNSPLHF,TGTGCCACTAAGGTGGGATACTATAATTCACCCCTCCACTTT
NA,TRBV20-1,many,TRBJ1-5,CSARPPGRGRQPQHF,TGCAGTGCTAGACCGCCGGGCAGGGGCAGGCAGCCCCAGCATTTT
TRBD1,TRBV6-2/TRBV6-3,many,TRBJ1-5,CASSGDRFNNNQPQHF,TGTGCCAGCAGCGGGGACAGGTTCAACAACAATCAGCCCCAGCATTTT
NA,TRBV29-1,many,TRBJ1-1,CSVPGGTEAFF,TGCAGCGTCCCAGGAGGCACTGAAGCTTTCTTT
NA,TRBV7-2,many,TRBJ1-5,CASSSAGLGYQPQHF,TGTGCCAGCAGCTCGGCGGGACTGGGCTACCAGCCCCAGCATTTT
NA,TRBV14,many,TRBJ2-7,CASSQGGYEQYF,TGTGCCAGCAGCCAAGGGGGCTACGAGCAGTACTTC
NA,TRBV6-4,many,TRBJ2-2,CASSERPAPNTGELFF,TGTGCCAGCAGTGAAAGGCCGGCACCCAACACCGGGGAGCTGTTTTTT
TRBD2,TRBV28,many,TRBJ2-5,CASRLIGGKETQYF,TGTGCCAGCAGGTTAATCGGGGGGAAAGAGACCCAGTACTTC
TRBD2,TRBV7-2,NA,TRBJ2-1,CASSPRLADEKQFF,TGTGCCAGCAGCCCCCGACTAGCGGACGAAAAGCAGTTCTTC
NA,TRBV6-6,many,TRBJ2-1,CASLKARSGATTSYNEQFF,TGTGCCAGCCTAAAAGCCCGGTCGGGGGCGACCACCTCCTACAATGAGCAGTTCTTC
TRBD1,TRBV4-3,many,TRBJ2-7,CASSQGQGGTYEQYF,TGCGCCAGCAGCCAAGGACAGGGGGGTACCTACGAGCAGTACTTC
TRBD1,TRBV12-3/TRBV12-4,NA,TRBJ1-4,CASSFTGGRNEKLFF,TGTGCCAGCAGTTTCACAGGGGGCCGAAATGAAAAACTGTTTTTT
NA,TRBV7-9,many,TRBJ2-1,CASSPSGSYNEQFF,TGTGCCAGCAGTCCAAGCGGGTCCTACAATGAGCAGTTCTTC